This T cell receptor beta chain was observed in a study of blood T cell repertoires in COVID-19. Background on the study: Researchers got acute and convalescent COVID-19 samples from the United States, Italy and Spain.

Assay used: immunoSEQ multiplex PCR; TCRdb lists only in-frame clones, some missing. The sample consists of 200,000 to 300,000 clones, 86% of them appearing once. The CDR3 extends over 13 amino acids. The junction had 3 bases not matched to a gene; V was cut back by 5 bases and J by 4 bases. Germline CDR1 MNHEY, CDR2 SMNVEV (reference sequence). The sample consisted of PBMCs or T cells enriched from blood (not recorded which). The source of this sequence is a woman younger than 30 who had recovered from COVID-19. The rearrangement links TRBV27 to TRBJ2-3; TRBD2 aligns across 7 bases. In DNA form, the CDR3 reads TGTGCCAGCAGTGCCGGGGGGTCAGATACGCAGTATTTT. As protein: CASSAGGSDTQYF.